The 25 T cell receptor beta chains listed next were all sequenced from one sample in a study of blood T cell repertoires in COVID-19. Only in-frame clones appear in the TCRdb table, and some are missing; sequencing was by immunoSEQ multiplex PCR. The sample yields roughly 250,000 clones, 88% seen once. Input material: PBMCs or T cells enriched from blood (not recorded which). The receptors were sampled from a woman in her 50s who had recovered from COVID-19.

The chain combines TRBV2 with TRBJ1-5; possibly TRBD1 for D (6 bases). V shed 6 bases and J shed 6 bases, with 12 bases lying between them. The CDR3 contains 13 residues. CDR1 SNHLY and CDR2 FYNNEI come from the germline V gene. CDR3 amino acids: CASSAQGGQPQHF. CDR3 coding DNA: TGTGCCAGCAGCGCACAGGGTGGTCAGCCCCAGCATTTT.

This chain links TRBV7-2 with TRBJ2-7; 8 nucleotides match TRBD1. From germline, CDR1 is SGHTA and CDR2 FQGNSA. V dropped 6 bases and J dropped 1; count of bases not matched to a gene: 8. The length of the CDR3 is 15 residues. CDR3 sequence: CASRKPGTGSYEQYF. CDR3 nucleotides: TGTGCCAGCAGGAAACCCGGGACAGGATCCTACGAGCAGTACTTC.

This sequence joins TRBV18 and TRBJ2-5; 8 nucleotides align to TRBD2. The CDR3 extends over 17 amino acids. V shed 2 bases, J shed 1 base, and the junction held 9 bases outside the gene matches. Germline V lookup: CDR1 KGHSH, CDR2 LQKENI. CDR3 DNA: TGTGCCAGCTCACCATATCCCGTAGCGGGATCCCAAGAGACCCAGTACTTC. Translation: CASSPYPVAGSQETQYF. Full variable domain (missing parts from reference TRBV18 and TRBJ2-5): NAGVMQNPRHLVRRRGQEARLRCSPMKGHSHVYWYRQLPEEGLKFMVYLQKENIIDESGMPKERFSAEFPKEGPSILRIQQVVRGDSAAYFCASSPYPVAGSQETQYFGPGTRLLVL.

This rearrangement joins TRBV5-8 to TRBJ2-2; 7 bases are shared with TRBD1. CDR3 length: 17 amino acids. CDR1 is SGHTS, CDR2 YDEGEE, per germline. Germline trimming cut 9 bases from V and 1 base from J; bases unmatched to any gene: 15. The CDR3 loop is CATKEGQGVWNTGELFF. CDR3 in DNA: TGTGCCACCAAGGAAGGGCAGGGGGTTTGGAACACCGGGGAGCTGTTTTTT. The complete variable domain, with remaining parts taken from reference TRBV5-8 and TRBJ2-2, reads EAGVTQSPTHLIKTRGQQATLRCSPISGHTSVYWYQQALGLGLQFLLWYDEGEERNRGNFPPRFSGRQFPNYSSELNVNALELEDSALYLCATKEGQGVWNTGELFFGEGSRLTVL.

The rearrangement joins TRBV24-1 to TRBJ2-3; D not resolved. The CDR3 covers 13 residues. Trimming pared 3 bases from V and 6 bases from J, leaving 9 bases between. Looked up from germline, CDR1 is KGHDR and CDR2 is SFDVKD. As DNA, the CDR3 is TGTGCCACCAGTGATCAGGCCTGGGATACGCAGTATTTT. Translation: CATSDQAWDTQYF.

The chain couples TRBV19 to TRBJ1-2; D uncertain. The CDR3 contains 12 residues. Germline assignment: CDR1 LNHDA and CDR2 SQIVND (reference sequence). V shed 5 bases and J shed 2 bases, with 6 bases lying between them. CDR3 residues: CASSPQNYGYTF. The CDR3 nucleotides read TGTGCCAGTAGTCCACAGAACTATGGCTACACCTTC.

This chain joins TRBV29-1 and TRBJ2-3; weak D call: TRBD2 (6 bases). From germline, CDR1 is SQVTM and CDR2 ANQGSEA. CDR3 size: 14 residues. V gave up 5 bases and J gave up 4 bases, with 16 bases separating them. The DNA for the CDR3 is TGCAGCGTTCGCGGGACTCCGACTCCAGATACGCAGTATTTT. This sequence encodes CSVRGTPTPDTQYF.

DNA of the CDR3: TGTGCCAGCAGCTTAGATCTCACAGGGGGCGGAAACACCATATATTTT. Amino acid sequence: CASSLDLTGGGNTIYF. The rearrangement uses TRBV11-2 and TRBJ1-3, with 9 bases matching TRBD1. The germline V gene encodes CDR1 SGHAT and CDR2 FQNNGV. This CDR3 comprises 16 residues. V shed 0 bases and J 4 bases; nucleotides not matched to a gene: 4.

The chain links TRBV30 to TRBJ1-1, with TRBD1 as a possible D gene (6 bases). The CDR3 runs to 14 residues. The germline V and J ends were trimmed by 4 bases and 1 base, with 13 bases remaining between them. Germline V gene sequence: CDR1 GTSNPN, CDR2 SVGIG (reference sequence). The CDR3 DNA is TGTGCCTGGACCGTCGGGACACAGAACACTGAAGCTTTCTTT. It codes for CAWTVGTQNTEAFF.

This clone was recorded a few times. V and J are TRBV30 and TRBJ1-5, with D unresolved. The V and J ends lost 1 base and 2 bases respectively, with 6 bases between them. The CDR3 has 13 residues. From germline, CDR1 is GTSNPN and CDR2 SVGIG (reference sequence). The CDR3 spells CAWSGEGNQPQHF. The CDR3 nucleotides are TGTGCCTGGAGTGGTGAGGGCAATCAGCCCCAGCATTTT.

This clone has more than one count but fewer than ten. This chain joins TRBV5-5 and TRBJ2-1; maybe TRBD1 (6 bases). This CDR3 contains 14 residues. Germline CDR1 and CDR2: SGHKS and YYEKEE (reference sequence). V was cut by 4 bases and J by 4 bases, with 12 bases left in between. This CDR3 reads CASSPGTPYNEQFF. For the CDR3, the DNA is TGTGCCAGCAGCCCAGGGACACCTTACAATGAGCAGTTCTTC. Variable domain in full (rest from reference TRBV5-5 and TRBJ2-1): DAGVTQSPTHLIKTRGQQVTLRCSPISGHKSVSWYQQVLGQGPQFIFQYYEKEERGRGNFPDRFSARQFPNYSSELNVNALLLGDSALYLCASSPGTPYNEQFFGPGTRLTVL.

J is TRBJ1-5 and V is TRBV5-1; possibly TRBD1 for D (6 bases). Germline V gives CDR1 SGHRS, CDR2 YFSETQ. V gave up 4 bases and J gave up 5 bases, with 19 bases separating them. The CDR3 length is 16 residues. The CDR3 region has the DNA TGCGCCAGCAGCCCACGGAAGGACAGAGGTTATCAGCCCCAGCATTTT. It codes for CASSPRKDRGYQPQHF.

The rearrangement links TRBV5-4 to TRBJ1-5; 8 bases fit TRBD1. Germline V lookup: CDR1 SGHNT, CDR2 YYREEE (reference sequence). V trimming: 4 bases; J trimming: 3 bases; junction bases outside the gene matches: 6. This CDR3 is 15 amino acids long. This CDR3 reads CASSNGQGHNQPQHF. CDR3 nucleotides: TGTGCCAGCAGCAACGGACAGGGACACAATCAGCCCCAGCATTTT. Full variable domain (rest looked up from reference TRBV5-4 and TRBJ1-5): ETGVTQSPTHLIKTRGQQVTLRCSSQSGHNTVSWYQQALGQGPQFIFQYYREEENGRGNFPPRFSGLQFPNYSSELNVNALELDDSALYLCASSNGQGHNQPQHFGDGTRLSIL.

This sequence joins TRBV14 and TRBJ2-7; a weak D match, TRBD1 (6 bases). Per germline, CDR1 SGHDN and CDR2 FVKESK. The CDR3 is made up of 15 amino acids. Deletions cut 5 bases from V and 0 bases from J, with 14 bases between. The CDR3 protein is CASSNYRERSYEQYF. DNA for the CDR3: TGTGCCAGCAGCAACTACAGGGAACGCTCCTACGAGCAGTACTTC. The whole variable domain, filled in from reference TRBV14 and TRBJ2-7, reads EAGVTQFPSHSVIEKGQTVTLRCDPISGHDNLYWYRRVMGKEIKFLLHFVKESKQDESGMPNNRFLAERTGGTYSTLKVQPAELEDSGVYFCASSNYRERSYEQYFGPGTRLTVT.

This rearrangement joins TRBV3-1 (or the pseudogene TRBV3-2) to TRBJ1-1; maybe TRBD1 (6 bases). With 1 base removed from V and 10 bases from J, the gap between germline ends came to 19 bases. Germline V CDR1 and CDR2: LGHDT, YNNKEL (reference sequence). CDR3 length equals 15 residues. The CDR3 nucleotides are TGTGCCAGCAGCCAAGGCAGAAGGCAGGGGAGTGGAGCTTTCTTT. Translating gives CASSQGRRQGSGAFF.

CDR3 sequence: CSARGQGADEQFF. Here the CDR3 DNA reads TGCAGCGCCCGCGGGCAGGGGGCCGATGAGCAGTTCTTC. The V gene is TRBV29-1, the J gene TRBJ2-1, with 8 bases identical to TRBD1. V lost 7 bases, J lost 8 bases, and 10 bases stayed unmatched. Germline values: CDR1 SQVTM, CDR2 ANQGSEA. There are 13 residues in the CDR3.

The gene calls are TRBV20-1 and TRBJ1-2; D gene unclear. This CDR3 has 11 residues. V lost 5 bases to trimming and J lost 7 bases, with 11 bases between them. The germline V gene encodes CDR1 DFQATT and CDR2 SNEGSKA (reference sequence). The DNA of the CDR3 is TGCAGTGCTCCCGAACTAACTGGCTACACCTTC. Translated: CSAPELTGYTF.

The V and J genes are TRBV30 and TRBJ2-7, with D possibly matching TRBD1 (6 bases). The CDR3 consists of 13 residues. CDR1 is GTSNPN and CDR2 is SVGIG in the germline V gene (reference sequence). V was trimmed by 6 bases and J by 0 bases, leaving 12 bases between them. The CDR3 region is CACRKTGSYEQYF. The CDR3 region has the DNA TGTGCCTGCAGGAAGACAGGCTCCTACGAGCAGTACTTC.

The V and J genes are TRBV6-2 or TRBV6-3 and TRBJ2-7, with 12 bases matching TRBD2. Germline loops: CDR1 MNHEY, CDR2 SVGEGT. V was clipped by 3 bases and J by 7 bases; unmatched bases: 7. CDR3 length equals 15 residues. CDR3: CASSYQASGRGEQYF. CDR3 coding DNA: TGTGCCAGCAGTTATCAGGCTAGCGGGAGGGGAGAGCAGTACTTC.

This clone was picked up one time. V is TRBV7-9 and J is TRBJ2-2, with 13 bases lining up with TRBD2. CDR3 length: 18 amino acids. V shed 0 bases, J shed 2 bases, and the junction held 3 bases outside the gene matches. Germline CDR1 reads SEHNR; CDR2 reads FQNEAQ (reference sequence). The CDR3, as DNA: TGTGCCAGCAGCTTAGCCCGGACTAGCGGGAGAAACACCGGGGAGCTGTTTTTT. This gives the protein CASSLARTSGRNTGELFF.

This clone occurred many times. This chain joins TRBV6-5 and TRBJ2-7; a weak D match, TRBD1 (6 bases). CDR3 length equals 13 residues. Germline loops: CDR1 MNHEY, CDR2 SVGAGI. V was shortened by 2 bases and J by 3 bases, with 8 bases between the two germline ends. This chain's CDR3 is CASSYNRDYEQYF. DNA for the CDR3: TGTGCCAGCAGTTACAACAGGGACTACGAGCAGTACTTC.

The rearrangement joins TRBV7-6 to TRBJ2-1; tentatively, D is TRBD2 (6 bases). V was pared by 0 bases and J by 7 bases, with 19 bases between. The CDR3 is 17 residues long. Germline-derived CDR1 and CDR2 are SGHVS and FNYEAQ. CDR3 amino acids: CASSLAVAGRSKNEQFF. The CDR3 DNA reads TGTGCCAGCAGCTTAGCGGTCGCGGGAAGAAGCAAAAATGAGCAGTTCTTC.

This sequence joins TRBV5-5 and TRBJ1-4; D ambiguous. V lost 1 base and J 1 base, leaving 8 bases between the germline ends. CDR3 length: 15 residues. The germline CDR1 and CDR2 sequences are SGHKS and YYEKEE (reference sequence). CDR3 residues: CASSLSRGTNEKLFF. The CDR3 DNA is TGTGCCAGCAGCTTGTCCCGGGGAACTAATGAAAAACTGTTTTTT.

This rearrangement joins TRBV9 to TRBJ1-2; a weak D match, TRBD1 (5 bases). V was trimmed by 0 bases and J by 3 bases, leaving 12 bases between them. The germline gives CDR1 SGDLS, CDR2 YYNGEE. The CDR3 has 15 residues. The CDR3 sequence is CASSVVPGGDYGYTF. CDR3 nucleotides: TGTGCCAGCAGCGTAGTCCCGGGAGGGGACTATGGCTACACCTTC.

V gene TRBV5-5 combines with J gene TRBJ1-6; 11 positions match TRBD1. Unmatched junction bases numbered 15, after V lost 4 bases and J lost 9 bases. CDR3 length: 18 amino acids. Germline CDR1 SGHKS, CDR2 YYEKEE (reference sequence). This CDR3 is CASSKPSPGQGVSSPLHF. CDR3 in DNA: TGTGCCAGCAGCAAACCATCCCCGGGACAGGGGGTCAGTTCACCCCTCCACTTT.